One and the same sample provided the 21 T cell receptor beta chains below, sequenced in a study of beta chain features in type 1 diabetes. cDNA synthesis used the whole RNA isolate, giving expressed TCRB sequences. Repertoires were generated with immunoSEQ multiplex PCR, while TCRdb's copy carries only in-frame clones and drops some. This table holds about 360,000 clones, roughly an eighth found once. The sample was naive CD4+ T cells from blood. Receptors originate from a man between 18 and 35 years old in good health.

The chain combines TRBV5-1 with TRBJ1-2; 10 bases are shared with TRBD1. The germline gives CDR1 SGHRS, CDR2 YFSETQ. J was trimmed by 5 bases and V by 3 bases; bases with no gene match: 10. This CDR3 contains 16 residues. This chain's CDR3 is CASSSFSGTGAYGYTF. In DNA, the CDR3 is TGCGCCAGCAGCTCGTTCTCTGGGACAGGGGCTTATGGCTACACCTTC.

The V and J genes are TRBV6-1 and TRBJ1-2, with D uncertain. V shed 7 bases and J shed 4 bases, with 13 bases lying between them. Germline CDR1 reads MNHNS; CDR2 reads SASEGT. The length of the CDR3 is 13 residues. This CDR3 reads CASNNPSGYGYTF. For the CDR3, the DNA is TGTGCCAGCAACAACCCGTCGGGCTATGGCTACACCTTC.

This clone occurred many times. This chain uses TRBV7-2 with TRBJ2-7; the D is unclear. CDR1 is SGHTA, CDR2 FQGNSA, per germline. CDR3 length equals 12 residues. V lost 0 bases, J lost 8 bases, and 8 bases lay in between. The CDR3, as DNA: TGTGCCAGCAGCTTAGCGCTCGCGAAGCAGTACTTC. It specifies CASSLALAKQYF.

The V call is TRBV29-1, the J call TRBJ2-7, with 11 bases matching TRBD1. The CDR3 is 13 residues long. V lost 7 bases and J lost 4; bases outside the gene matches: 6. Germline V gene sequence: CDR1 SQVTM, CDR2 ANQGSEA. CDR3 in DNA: TGCAGCGCCGAGGGACAGGGGGTTTACGAGCAGTACTTC. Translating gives CSAEGQGVYEQYF.

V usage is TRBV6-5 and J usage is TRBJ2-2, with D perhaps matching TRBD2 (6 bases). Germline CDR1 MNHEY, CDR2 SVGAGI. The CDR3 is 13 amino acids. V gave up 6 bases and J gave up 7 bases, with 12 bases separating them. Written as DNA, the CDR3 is TGTGCCAGCAGGATTCAGGGAGGCGGGGAGCTGTTTTTT. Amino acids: CASRIQGGGELFF.

CDR3 in DNA: TGTGCCATCAGTGAAGGACTAGCGGGAGGGCCGGGTCAGTTCTTC. Protein sequence: CAISEGLAGGPGQFF. This chain links TRBV10-3 with TRBJ2-1; 15 nucleotides agree with TRBD2. J was trimmed by 13 bases and V by 3 bases; bases with no gene match: 7. Germline assignment: CDR1 ENHRY and CDR2 SYGVKD. The CDR3 sequence is 15 residues long.

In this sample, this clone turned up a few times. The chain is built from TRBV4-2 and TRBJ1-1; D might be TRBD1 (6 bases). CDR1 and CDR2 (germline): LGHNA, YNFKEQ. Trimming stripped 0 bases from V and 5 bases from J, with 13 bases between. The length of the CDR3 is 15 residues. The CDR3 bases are TGTGCCAGCAGCCAAGAGGGGGGGGCGCGGACTGAAGCTTTCTTT. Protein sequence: CASSQEGGARTEAFF.

CDR3 region: CASSRRDPKDTIYF. As DNA, the CDR3 is TGCGCCAGCAGCCGGCGGGACCCGAAGGACACCATATATTTT. V and J are TRBV5-1 and TRBJ1-3, with a weak D call TRBD1 (5 bases). Trimming stripped 4 bases from V and 8 bases from J, with 16 bases between. CDR3 length: 14 amino acids. Per the germline V gene, CDR1 is SGHRS and CDR2 is YFSETQ.

The CDR3 sequence: CASSVGGAGGGYNEQFF. CDR3 bases: TGTGCCAGCAGCGTAGGAGGAGCGGGAGGAGGCTACAATGAGCAGTTCTTC. The chain uses TRBV9 and TRBJ2-1, with TRBD2 matching 9 bases. This CDR3 region has 17 residues. V shed 0 bases and J 3 bases; nucleotides not matched to a gene: 7. Looked up from germline, CDR1 is SGDLS and CDR2 is YYNGEE.

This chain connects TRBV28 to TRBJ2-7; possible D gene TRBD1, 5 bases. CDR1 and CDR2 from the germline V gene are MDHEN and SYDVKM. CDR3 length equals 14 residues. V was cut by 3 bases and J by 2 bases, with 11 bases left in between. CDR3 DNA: TGTGCCAGCAGTTTTCAGGGTTTCCCCTACGAGCAGTACTTC. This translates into CASSFQGFPYEQYF.

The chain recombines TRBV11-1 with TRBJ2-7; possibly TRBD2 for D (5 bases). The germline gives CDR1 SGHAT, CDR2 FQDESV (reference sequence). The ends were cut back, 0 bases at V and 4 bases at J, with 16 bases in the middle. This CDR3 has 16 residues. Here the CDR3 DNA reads TGTGCCAGCAGCTTAGCGCGAGGGCATCCGATATACGAGCAGTACTTC. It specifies CASSLARGHPIYEQYF.

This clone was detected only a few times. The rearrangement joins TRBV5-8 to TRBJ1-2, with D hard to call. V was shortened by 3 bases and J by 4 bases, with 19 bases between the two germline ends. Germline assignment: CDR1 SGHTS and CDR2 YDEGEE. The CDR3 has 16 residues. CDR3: CASSSFSRVSPYGYTF. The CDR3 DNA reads TGTGCCAGCAGCTCATTTTCCCGGGTTTCTCCCTATGGCTACACCTTC.

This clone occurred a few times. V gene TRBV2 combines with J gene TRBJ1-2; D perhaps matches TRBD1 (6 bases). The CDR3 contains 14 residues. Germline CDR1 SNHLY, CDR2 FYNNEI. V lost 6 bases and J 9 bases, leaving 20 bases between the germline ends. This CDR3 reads CASRQTGSQWSYTF. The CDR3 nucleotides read TGTGCCAGCAGACAGACAGGTTCCCAATGGAGCTACACCTTC.

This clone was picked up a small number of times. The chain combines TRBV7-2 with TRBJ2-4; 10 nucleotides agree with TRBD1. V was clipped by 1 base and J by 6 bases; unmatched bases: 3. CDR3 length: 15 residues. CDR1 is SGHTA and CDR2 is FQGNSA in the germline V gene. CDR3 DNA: TGTGCCAGCAGCTTAGGGACAGGGGGTATAAACATTCAGTACTTC. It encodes CASSLGTGGINIQYF.

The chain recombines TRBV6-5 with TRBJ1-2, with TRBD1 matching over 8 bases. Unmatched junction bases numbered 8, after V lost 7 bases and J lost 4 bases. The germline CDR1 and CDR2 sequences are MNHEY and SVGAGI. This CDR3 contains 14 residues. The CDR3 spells CASTPRGTGYGYTF. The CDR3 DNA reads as TGTGCCAGCACCCCCAGAGGGACAGGCTATGGCTACACCTTC.

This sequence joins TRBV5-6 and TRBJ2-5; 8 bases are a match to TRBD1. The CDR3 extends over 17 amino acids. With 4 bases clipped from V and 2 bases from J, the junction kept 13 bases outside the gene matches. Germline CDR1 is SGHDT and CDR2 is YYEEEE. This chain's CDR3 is CASSLDRVRWGQETQYF. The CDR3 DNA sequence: TGTGCCAGCAGCCTGGACAGGGTTCGATGGGGGCAAGAGACCCAGTACTTC.

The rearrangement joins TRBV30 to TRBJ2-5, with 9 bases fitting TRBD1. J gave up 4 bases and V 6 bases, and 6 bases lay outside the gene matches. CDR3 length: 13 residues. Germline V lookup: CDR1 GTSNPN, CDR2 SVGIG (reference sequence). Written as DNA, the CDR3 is TGTGCCTGCTGGGACAGGGACGGAGAGACCCAGTACTTC. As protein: CACWDRDGETQYF.

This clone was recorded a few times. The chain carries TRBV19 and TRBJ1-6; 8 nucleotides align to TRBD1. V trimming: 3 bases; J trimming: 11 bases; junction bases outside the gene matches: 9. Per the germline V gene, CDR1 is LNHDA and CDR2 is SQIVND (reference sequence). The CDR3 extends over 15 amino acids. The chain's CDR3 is CASSIGTGIPPPLHF. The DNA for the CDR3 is TGTGCCAGTAGTATCGGGACAGGAATCCCTCCACCCCTCCACTTT.

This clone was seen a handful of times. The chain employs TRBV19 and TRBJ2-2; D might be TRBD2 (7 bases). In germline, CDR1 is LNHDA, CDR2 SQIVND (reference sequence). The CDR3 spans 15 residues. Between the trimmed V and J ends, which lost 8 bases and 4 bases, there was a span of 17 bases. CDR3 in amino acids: CASAHGGQITGELFF. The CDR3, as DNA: TGTGCCAGTGCCCACGGGGGGCAGATCACCGGGGAGCTGTTTTTT.

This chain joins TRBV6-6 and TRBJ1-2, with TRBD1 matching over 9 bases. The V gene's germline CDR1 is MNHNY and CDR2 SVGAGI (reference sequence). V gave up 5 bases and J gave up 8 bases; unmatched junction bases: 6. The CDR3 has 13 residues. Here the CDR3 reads CASSLTGGAGYTF. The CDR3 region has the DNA TGTGCCAGCAGTCTTACAGGGGGCGCCGGCTACACCTTC.

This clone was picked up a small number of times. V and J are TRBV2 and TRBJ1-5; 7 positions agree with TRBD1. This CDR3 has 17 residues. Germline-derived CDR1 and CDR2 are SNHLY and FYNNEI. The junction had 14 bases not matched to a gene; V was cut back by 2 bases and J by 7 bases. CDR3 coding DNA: TGTGCCAGCAGTGAAAATAATCGGTTAGGGGGCAGGCAGCCCCAGCATTTT. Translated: CASSENNRLGGRQPQHF. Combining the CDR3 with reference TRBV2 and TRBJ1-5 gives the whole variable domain EPEVTQTPSHQVTQMGQEVILRCVPISNHLYFYWYRQILGQKVEFLVSFYNNEISEKSEIFDDQFSVERPDGSNFTLKIRSTKLEDSAMYFCASSENNRLGGRQPQHFGDGTRLSIL.